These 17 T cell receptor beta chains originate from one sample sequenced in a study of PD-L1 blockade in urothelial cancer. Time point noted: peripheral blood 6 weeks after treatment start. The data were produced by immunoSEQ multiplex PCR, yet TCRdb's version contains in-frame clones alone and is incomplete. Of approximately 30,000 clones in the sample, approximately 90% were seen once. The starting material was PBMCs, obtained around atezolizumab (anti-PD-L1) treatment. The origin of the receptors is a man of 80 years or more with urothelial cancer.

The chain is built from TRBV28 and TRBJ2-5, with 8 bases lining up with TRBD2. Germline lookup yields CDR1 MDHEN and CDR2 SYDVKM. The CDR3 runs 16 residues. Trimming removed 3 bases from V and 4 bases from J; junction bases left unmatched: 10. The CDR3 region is CASSFITSGRGETQYF. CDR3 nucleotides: TGTGCCAGCAGTTTTATAACTAGCGGCAGGGGAGAGACCCAGTACTTC.

CDR3 nucleotides: TGTGCCAGCAGCCCCCTGAGGGGGCGAGGGAAGACCCAGTACTTC. Translated: CASSPLRGRGKTQYF. V gene TRBV11-2 combines with J gene TRBJ2-5, with 7 nucleotides matching TRBD1. J gave up 6 bases and V 5 bases, and 12 bases lay outside the gene matches. Germline assignment: CDR1 SGHAT and CDR2 FQNNGV. The CDR3 runs 15 residues. The complete variable domain, with remaining parts taken from reference TRBV11-2 and TRBJ2-5, reads EAGVAQSPRYKIIEKRQSVAFWCNPISGHATLYWYQQILGQGPKLLIQFQNNGVVDDSQLPKDRFSAERLKGVDSTLKIQPAKLEDSAVYLCASSPLRGRGKTQYFGPGTRLLVL.

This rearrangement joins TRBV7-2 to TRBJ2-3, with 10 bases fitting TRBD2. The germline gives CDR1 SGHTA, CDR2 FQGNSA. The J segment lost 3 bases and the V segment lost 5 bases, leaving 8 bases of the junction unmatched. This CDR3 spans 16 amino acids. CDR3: CASSGSGRAGTDTQYF. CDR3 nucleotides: TGTGCCAGCAGCGGAAGCGGGAGGGCCGGGACAGATACGCAGTATTTT.

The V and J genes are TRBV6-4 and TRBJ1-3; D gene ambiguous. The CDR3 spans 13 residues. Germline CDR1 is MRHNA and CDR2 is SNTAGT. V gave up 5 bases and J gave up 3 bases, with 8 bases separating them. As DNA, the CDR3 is TGTGCCAGCAGTCCCACTTTTGGAAACACCATATATTTT. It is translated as CASSPTFGNTIYF.

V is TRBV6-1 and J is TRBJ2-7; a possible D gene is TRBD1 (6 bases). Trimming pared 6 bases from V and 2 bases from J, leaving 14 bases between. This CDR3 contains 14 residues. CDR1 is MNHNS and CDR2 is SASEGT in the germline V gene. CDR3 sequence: CASRADSFPYEQYF. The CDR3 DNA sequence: TGTGCCAGCAGGGCGGACAGCTTTCCCTACGAGCAGTACTTC.

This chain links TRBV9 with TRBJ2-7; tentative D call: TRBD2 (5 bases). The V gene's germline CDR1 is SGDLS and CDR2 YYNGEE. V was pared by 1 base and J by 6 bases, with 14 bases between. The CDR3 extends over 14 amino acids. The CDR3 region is CASSVMDSSTEQYF. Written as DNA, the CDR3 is TGTGCCAGCAGCGTAATGGACTCCTCCACCGAGCAGTACTTC.

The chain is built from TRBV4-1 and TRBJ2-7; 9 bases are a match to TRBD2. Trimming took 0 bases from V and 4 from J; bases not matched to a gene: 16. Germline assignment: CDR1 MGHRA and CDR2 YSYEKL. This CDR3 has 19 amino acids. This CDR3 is CASSQDSRREGGEVYEQYF. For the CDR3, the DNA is TGCGCCAGCAGCCAAGATTCAAGGCGGGAGGGAGGGGAGGTTTACGAGCAGTACTTC.

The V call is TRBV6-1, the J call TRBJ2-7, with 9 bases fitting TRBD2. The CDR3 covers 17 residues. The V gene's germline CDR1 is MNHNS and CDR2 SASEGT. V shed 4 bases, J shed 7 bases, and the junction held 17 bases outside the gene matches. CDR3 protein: CASSAKSSGTRTGEQYF. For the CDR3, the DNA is TGTGCCAGCAGTGCGAAGTCTAGCGGGACCCGTACGGGGGAGCAGTACTTC.

CDR3 sequence reads: CASSLKGGNEQFF. The CDR3 DNA reads as TGTGCCAGCAGCTTAAAAGGGGGTAATGAGCAGTTCTTC. J is TRBJ2-1 and V is TRBV7-2; the D gene is possibly TRBD1 (6 bases). The CDR3 is 13 residues long. V dropped 2 bases and J dropped 7 bases, with 9 bases sitting between them. Germline V gene sequence: CDR1 SGHTA, CDR2 FQGNSA.

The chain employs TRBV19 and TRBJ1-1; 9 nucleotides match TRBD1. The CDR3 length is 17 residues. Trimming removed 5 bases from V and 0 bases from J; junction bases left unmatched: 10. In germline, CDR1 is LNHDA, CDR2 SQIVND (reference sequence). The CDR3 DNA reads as TGTGCCAGTAGTCCCCGAGACAGGGGGTCCCTGAACACTGAAGCTTTCTTT. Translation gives CASSPRDRGSLNTEAFF.

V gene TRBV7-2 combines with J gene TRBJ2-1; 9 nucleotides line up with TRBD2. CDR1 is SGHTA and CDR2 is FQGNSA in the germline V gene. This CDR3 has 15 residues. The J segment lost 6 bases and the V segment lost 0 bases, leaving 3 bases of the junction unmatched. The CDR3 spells CASSLASGRFNEQFF. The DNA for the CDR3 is TGTGCCAGCAGCTTAGCTAGCGGGAGATTCAATGAGCAGTTCTTC.

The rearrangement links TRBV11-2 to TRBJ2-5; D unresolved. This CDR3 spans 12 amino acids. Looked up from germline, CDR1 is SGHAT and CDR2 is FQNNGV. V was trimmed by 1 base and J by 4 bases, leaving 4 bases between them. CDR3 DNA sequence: TGTGCCAGCAGCTTAGTCCGAGAGACCCAGTACTTC. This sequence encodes CASSLVRETQYF.

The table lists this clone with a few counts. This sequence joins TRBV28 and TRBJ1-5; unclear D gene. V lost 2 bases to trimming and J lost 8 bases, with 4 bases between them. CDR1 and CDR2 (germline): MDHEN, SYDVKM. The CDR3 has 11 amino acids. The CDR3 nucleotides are TGTGCCAGCAGTTTACGGGAGCCCCAGCATTTT. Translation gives CASSLREPQHF.

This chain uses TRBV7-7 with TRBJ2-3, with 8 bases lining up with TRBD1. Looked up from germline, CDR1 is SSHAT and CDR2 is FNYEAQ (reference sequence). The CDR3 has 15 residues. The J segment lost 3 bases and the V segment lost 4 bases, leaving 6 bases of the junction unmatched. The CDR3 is CASSSGGLGTDTQYF. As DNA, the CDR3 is TGTGCCAGCAGCTCAGGGGGCTTGGGAACAGATACGCAGTATTTT.

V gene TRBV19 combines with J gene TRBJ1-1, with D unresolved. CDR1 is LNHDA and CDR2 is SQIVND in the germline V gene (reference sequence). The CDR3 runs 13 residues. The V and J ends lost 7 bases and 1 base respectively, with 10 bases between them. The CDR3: CASTKLKNTEAFF. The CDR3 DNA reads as TGTGCCAGTACTAAGTTGAAGAACACTGAAGCTTTCTTT.

CDR3 loop: CASNLPGHGTEAFF. The DNA for the CDR3 is TGTGCCAGTAATTTGCCGGGACACGGGACGGAAGCTTTCTTT. The rearrangement joins TRBV19 to TRBJ1-1, with D possibly matching TRBD1 (6 bases). This CDR3 has 14 amino acids. V dropped 7 bases and J dropped 8 bases, with 20 bases sitting between them. The germline CDR1 and CDR2 sequences are LNHDA and SQIVND (reference sequence).

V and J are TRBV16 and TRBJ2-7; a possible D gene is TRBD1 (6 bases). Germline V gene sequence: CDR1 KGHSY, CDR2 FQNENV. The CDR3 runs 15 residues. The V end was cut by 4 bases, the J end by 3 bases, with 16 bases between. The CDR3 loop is CASSPNRASYYEQYF. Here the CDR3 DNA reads TGTGCCAGCAGCCCCAACAGGGCTTCCTACTACGAGCAGTACTTC.